This TCR beta chain was identified in a study of blood T cell repertoires in COVID-19. Whole-study context: The cDNA or gDNA used as material had been derived from T cells, B-cell-depleted T cells, or PBMCs.

This clone was detected only a few times. Between the trimmed V and J ends, which lost 1 base and 7 bases, there was a span of 11 bases. The CDR3 is 15 amino acids. From germline, CDR1 is SEHNR and CDR2 FQNEAQ (reference sequence). TCRdb's table, derived via immunoSEQ multiplex PCR, lists solely in-frame clones and lacks some. Of some 250,000 clones listed, more than 75% are singletons. The sequencing input was peripheral blood. The V and J genes are TRBV7-9 and TRBJ1-6; D possibly corresponds to TRBD1 (5 bases). The clonotype originates from a woman aged 65 to 85 with active or convalescent COVID-19. CDR3 nucleotides: TGTGCCAGCAGCTTAGATTTAGGGGTAAATTCACCCCTCCACTTT. Protein sequence: CASSLDLGVNSPLHF.